This TCR beta chain was profiled in a study of cytomegalovirus exposure and HLA in healthy donors. Study context: Some 85 million unique TCRs from HLA-typed donors were held in an early data release.

Findings and limits, study-wide: A later look showed TCR association rates differing by HLA locus, highest for DRB1 and lowest for HLA-C. Excluded: some indistinguishable V segments such as TRBV6-2 and TRBV6-3.

PCR amplification relied on 60 Vbeta primers (plus 13 Jbeta primers). Data came from immunoSEQ multiplex PCR; TCRdb stores just in-frame clones and leaves some out. The table shows about 95,000 clones, with 81% occurring only once. This clone was seen a few times. The target antigen is unknown. This CDR3 has 14 residues. CDR1 and CDR2 from the germline V gene are SGHRS and YFSETQ. Trimming removed 3 bases from V and 4 bases from J; junction bases left unmatched: 2. The V call is TRBV5-1, the J call TRBJ2-3, with TRBD1 matching 10 bases. The specimen was PBMCs. The receptor's source is a woman in her seventies in good health and CMV-seropositive. As DNA, the CDR3 is TGCGCCAGCAGCTCGGACAGGGGGGCAGATACGCAGTATTTT. Protein sequence: CASSSDRGADTQYF.